This T cell receptor beta chain was recorded in a study of CD4 T cells in relation to SARS-CoV-2 and coronaviruses. Study overall: The restricting HLA molecule for shared crossreactive spike epitopes was mapped. Study-level points and caveats: Pre-pandemic and post-infection samples never came from the same donor.

On this clone: The antigen is undetermined.

The CDR3 extends over 16 amino acids. With 1 base removed from V and 5 bases from J, the gap between germline ends came to 16 bases. Germline V gene data show CDR1 as MGHRA and CDR2 as YSYEKL. Naive and memory CD4+ T cells were separated from cryopreserved PBMCs. Sorted naive or memory CD4+ cells met CEF peptides for 9 to 11 days. The table came from immunoSEQ multiplex PCR; TCRdb's copy has only in-frame clones and leaves some out. The profile shows 43,000 or so clones, over 75% of them singletons. This receptor was identified in an adult with COVID-19. Sequencing was performed on naive CD4+ T cells from PBMCs, cultured in vitro. Indicated subset: naive CD4+ T cells isolated by negative enrichment. V usage is TRBV4-1 and J usage is TRBJ2-3; no reliable D call. For the CDR3, the DNA is TGCGCCAGCAGCCAAGCCAGGCCCGGAACGGGAGATACGCAGTATTTT. This encodes CASSQARPGTGDTQYF.